This TCR beta chain was found in a study of shared clonotypes between healthy human individuals. Deep was the level at which the assay was run. Data came from immunoSEQ multiplex PCR; TCRdb stores just in-frame clones and leaves some out. The sample has 2 million to 3 million clones; just over 90% are singletons. Germline loops: CDR1 WSHSY, CDR2 SAAADI. The CDR3 loop spans 15 amino acids. The V gene end was trimmed by 2 bases and the J gene end by 2 bases; junction bases not matched to a gene: 2. This TCR was recovered from a man between 18 and 29 years old in good health. The sample taken for sequencing was naive CD4+ T cells sorted from blood. The subset denotes: CD45RA+ positively selected. The chain carries TRBV10-2 and TRBJ2-7; 11 nucleotides align to TRBD1. CDR3 in amino acids: CASSELDRGPYEQYF. CDR3 DNA sequence: TGCGCCAGCAGTGAGCTGGACAGGGGGCCCTACGAGCAGTACTTC.